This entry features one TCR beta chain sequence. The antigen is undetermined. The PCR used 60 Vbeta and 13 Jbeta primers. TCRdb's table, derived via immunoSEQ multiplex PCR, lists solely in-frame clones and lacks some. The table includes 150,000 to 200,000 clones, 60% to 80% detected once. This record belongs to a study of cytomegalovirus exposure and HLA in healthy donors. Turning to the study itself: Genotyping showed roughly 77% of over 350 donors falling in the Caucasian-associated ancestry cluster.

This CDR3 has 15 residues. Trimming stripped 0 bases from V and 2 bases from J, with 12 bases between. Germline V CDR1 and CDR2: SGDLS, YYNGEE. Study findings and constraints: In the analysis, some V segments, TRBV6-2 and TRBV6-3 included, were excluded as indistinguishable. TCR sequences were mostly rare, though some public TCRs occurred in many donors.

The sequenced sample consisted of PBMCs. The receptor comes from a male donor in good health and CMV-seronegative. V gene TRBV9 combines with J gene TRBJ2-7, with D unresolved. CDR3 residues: CASSVGLPGPYEQYF. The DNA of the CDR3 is TGTGCCAGCAGCGTAGGACTTCCTGGCCCCTACGAGCAGTACTTC.